The clone carrying this T cell receptor (beta chain) has a single count. The antigen is unknown. TCRdb reprocessed the reads via MiXCR and lists one record per CDR3 protein. The sample records 570,000 or so distinct CDR3 sequences, around two fifths being singletons. These data come from a study of T cell repertoires in cytomegalovirus infection. The CDR3 is 14 amino acids. The V and J ends lost 7 bases and 8 bases respectively, with 18 bases between them. Looked up from germline, CDR1 is SNHLY and CDR2 is FYNNEI. The clonotype originates from a human donor in good health (CMV status not recorded). Some clones in this sample may be carry-over from other donors' samples. The material sequenced was cultured PBMCs, taken from culture after CMV antigen stimulation. V usage is TRBV2 and J usage is TRBJ2-1; D assignment may be TRBD1 or TRBD2 (6 bases each). The CDR3 nucleotides read TGTGCCAGCAACCTATTTGGGGGGCCGTATGAGCAGTTCTTC. Its translation: CASNLFGGPYEQFF. Complete variable domain (other parts from reference TRBV2 and TRBJ2-1): EPEVTQTPSHQVTQMGQEVILRCVPISNHLYFYWYRQILGQKVEFLVSFYNNEISEKSEIFDDQFSVERPDGSNFTLKIRSTKLEDSAMYFCASNLFGGPYEQFFGPGTRLTVL.